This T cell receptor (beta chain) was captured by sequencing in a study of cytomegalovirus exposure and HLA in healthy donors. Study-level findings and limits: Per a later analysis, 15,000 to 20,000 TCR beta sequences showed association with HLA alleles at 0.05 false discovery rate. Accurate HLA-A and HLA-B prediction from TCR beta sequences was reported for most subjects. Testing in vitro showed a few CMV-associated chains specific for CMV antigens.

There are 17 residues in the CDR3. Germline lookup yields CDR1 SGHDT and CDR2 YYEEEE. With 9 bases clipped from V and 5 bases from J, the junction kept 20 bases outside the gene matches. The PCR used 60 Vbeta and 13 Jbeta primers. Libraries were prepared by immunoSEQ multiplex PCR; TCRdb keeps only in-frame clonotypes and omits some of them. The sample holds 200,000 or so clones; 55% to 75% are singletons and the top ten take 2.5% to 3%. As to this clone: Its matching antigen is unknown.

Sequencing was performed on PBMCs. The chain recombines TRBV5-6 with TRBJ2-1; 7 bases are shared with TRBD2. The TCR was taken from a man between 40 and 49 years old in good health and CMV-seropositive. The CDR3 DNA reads TGTGCCACCACTAGACTAGAGGGCGGGGAGGGTAACAATGAGCAGTTCTTC. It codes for CATTRLEGGEGNNEQFF. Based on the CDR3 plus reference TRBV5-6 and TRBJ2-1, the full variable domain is DAGVTQSPTHLIKTRGQQVTLRCSPKSGHDTVSWYQQALGQGPQFIFQYYEEEERQRGNFPDRFSGHQFPNYSSELNVNALLLGDSALYLCATTRLEGGEGNNEQFFGPGTRLTVL.